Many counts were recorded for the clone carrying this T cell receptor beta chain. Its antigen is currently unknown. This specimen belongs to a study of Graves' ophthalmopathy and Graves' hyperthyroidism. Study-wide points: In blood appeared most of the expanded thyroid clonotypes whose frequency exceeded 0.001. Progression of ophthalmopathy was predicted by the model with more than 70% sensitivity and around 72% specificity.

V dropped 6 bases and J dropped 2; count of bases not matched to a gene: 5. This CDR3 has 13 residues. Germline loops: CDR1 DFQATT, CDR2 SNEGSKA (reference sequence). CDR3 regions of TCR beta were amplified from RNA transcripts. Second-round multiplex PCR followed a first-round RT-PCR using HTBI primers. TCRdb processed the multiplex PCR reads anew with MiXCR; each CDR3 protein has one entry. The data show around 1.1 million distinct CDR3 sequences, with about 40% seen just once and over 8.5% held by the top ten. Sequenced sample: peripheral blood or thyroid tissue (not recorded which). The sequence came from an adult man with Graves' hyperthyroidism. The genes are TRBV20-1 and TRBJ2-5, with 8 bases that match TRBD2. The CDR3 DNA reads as TGCAGTGCACGTGCGGGGGGACAAGAGACCCAGTACTTC. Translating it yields CSARAGGQETQYF.